This T cell receptor beta chain was identified during a study of cytomegalovirus exposure and HLA in healthy donors (dated by TCRdb to 2017 to 2019). At the level of the whole study: According to a later analysis, one platform produced both the 110 or so validation repertoires and the approximately 600 repertoires of the first cohort. The study aimed to test whether cataloging public T cell receptors could reveal signatures of past pathogen exposure. To predict cytomegalovirus infection status, the study brought together high-throughput TCR immunosequencing, statistical association of individual TCRs with disease status, and machine learning. In addition to the first cohort of hundreds of subjects, a separate validation cohort of 120 different subjects was used.

Overall results and qualifications from the work: A later analysis found that TCRs clustered in the first cohort also tended to co-occur in the 100 to 150 validation repertoires, with approximately 93% of cluster scores above 0. In both the original and validation cohorts, the classifier was reported to diagnose cytomegalovirus status with high specificity and sensitivity. The authors suggested that the approach could potentially be extended to other disease states and immunological phenotypes. A few of the identified cytomegalovirus-associated TCR beta chains were confirmed in vitro to be specific for cytomegalovirus antigens. In the study, some 160 TCR beta chains were listed as associated with cytomegalovirus. A later analysis lacked HLA typing for the validation cohort, so it scored co-occurrence in that cohort across all 110 or so repertoires. Most TCR sequences were observed very rarely across donors, whereas some public TCRs were present in many individuals.

Worth noting for this clone: This clone's antigen is unknown. Per-nucleotide qualities are absent, and no much larger clonotype sits a single base away.

The donors were included in the validation cohort of some 120 subjects, a group kept apart from the roughly 670-subject first cohort. Via the germline V gene, CDR1 is MGHDK and CDR2 SYGVNS. A distance of 14 bases separates the germline ends of V and J, which lose 5 bases and 0 bases respectively. The CDR3 covers 16 residues, taking in both the cysteine and the phenylalanine. Here the CDR3 DNA is all that survives: 48 bases in frame from base 1. Library creation used the immunoSEQ multiplex PCR assay. The authors processed their data as follows. To diagnose cytomegalovirus status from the catalog of TCR beta chain sequences, a statistical classification framework was built. TCRdb re-hosts the immuneACCESS table, in-frame sequences only. Its copies lack some clones; in the studies checked, an unresolved V gene accounts for under half of them, and the cause for the rest is not known. D and trimming come from the DNA, and the V and J calls and clone size come from that table. The sample has approximately 220,000 clones on record, under 95% of them singletons. The ten largest clones add up to 0.85% to 1.2% of the sample.

The rearrangement joined TRBV25-1 to TRBJ2-1; TRBD1 is possibly the D segment (6 matching bases). The sequenced sample was PBMCs. The source of this sequence is a woman younger than 35 in good health and CMV-seronegative. The DNA sequence reads TGTGCCAGCAGTCCCTTGGACAGCAACTCCTACAATGAGCAGTTCTTC. Translated, it gives CASSPLDSNSYNEQFF.